The source of this T cell receptor beta chain is a study of blood T cells in healthy people across ages. Study-level background: Roughly one uniquely barcoded beta molecule per two T cells was captured.

A second PCR of roughly 7 to 11 cycles used a sample-barcoded 5' primer and a J-beta primer mix. TCRdb recomputed calls from the 5' RACE reads with MiXCR, one row per CDR3 protein. This sample has just over 1 million distinct CDR3 sequences, with more than 35% found just once. Unmatched junction bases numbered 8, after V lost 1 base and J lost 4 bases. This CDR3 has 17 amino acids. Germline V gene sequence: CDR1 MGHRA, CDR2 YSYEKL. This clonotype was counted between two and nine times. The chain joins TRBV4-1 to TRBJ2-1; 9 positions match TRBD2. The TCR comes from a woman aged 55-70 years in good health. The material sequenced was blood. The CDR3 spells CASSQGVVAGVYNEQFF. For the CDR3, the DNA is TGCGCCAGCAGCCAAGGAGTGGTAGCGGGAGTGTACAATGAGCAGTTCTTC.